The source of this TCR beta chain is a study of CD8 T cells in ankylosing spondylitis. Trimming cost V 7 bases and J 5 bases, with 14 bases left between them. The CDR3 loop spans 12 amino acids. Germline CDR1 and CDR2: SQVTM and ANQGSEA. This clonotype was detected many times. The antigen remains undetermined. Regarding the study as a whole: Ankylosing spondylitis blood appeared to carry a characteristic TCR beta motif of eight or nine highly homologous variants.

TCRdb independently ran MiXCR on the 5' RACE reads; one entry per CDR3 protein. Seen here are about 540,000 distinct CDR3 sequences, about 12% observed once, and the top ten hold approximately 6.2%. The specimen sequenced was blood, either unsorted or a sorted T cell fraction (not recorded which). The sequence was obtained from a male donor with ankylosing spondylitis. The J gene is TRBJ1-1, the V gene TRBV29-1, with D unresolved. For the CDR3, the DNA is TGCAGCGCCGTCGGGGTCGGTACTGAAGCTTTCTTT. Its translation: CSAVGVGTEAFF.